In this sample, the clone carrying this TCR beta chain turned up many times. Its antigen is not identified. The amount of total RNA extracted per sample was at least 5 micrograms. Germline CDR1 KGHDR, CDR2 SFDVKD. The CDR3 extends over 11 amino acids. Trimming left V 9 bases short and J 3 bases short, with 8 bases between. This record belongs to a study of blood T cells in healthy people across ages. Together with a sample-barcoded 5' primer, a J-beta primer mix was included in a second PCR lasting about 6 to 11 cycles. The template-switch adaptor, which had 12 random nucleotides, put a tag on each cDNA molecule. MiXCR, run by TCRdb on the 5' RACE reads, gives a single entry per CDR3 protein. Of around 600,000 distinct CDR3 sequences listed, about 45% are singletons. Overall study findings and caveats: Significant beta diversity loss was already apparent by age around 40, declining roughly linearly. Fewer expanded clones and more diversity marked long-lived versus aged donors.

V gene TRBV24-1 combines with J gene TRBJ2-7, with a weak D call TRBD1 (5 bases). The source of this sequence is an elderly man in good health. Sequencing input: blood. The CDR3 loop is CATLDSYEQYF. In nucleotides, the CDR3 is TGTGCCACCTTAGACAGCTACGAGCAGTACTTC.